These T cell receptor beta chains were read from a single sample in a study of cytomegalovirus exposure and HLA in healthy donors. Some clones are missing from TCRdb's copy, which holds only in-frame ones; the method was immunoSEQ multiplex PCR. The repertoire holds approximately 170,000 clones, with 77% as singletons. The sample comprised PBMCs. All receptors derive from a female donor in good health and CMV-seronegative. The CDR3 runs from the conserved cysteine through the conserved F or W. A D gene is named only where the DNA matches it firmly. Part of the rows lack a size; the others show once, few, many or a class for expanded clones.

cdr3_nt: TGTGCCAGCAGTACCAGCGGGATTTCCTACGAGCAGTACTTC
cdr3_aa: CASSTSGISYEQYF
clone_size: once
j_call: TRBJ2-7
v_call: TRBV2
d_call: TRBD2

cdr3_nt: TGTGCCAGTAGTTATCAGGGGGCCGGCAATCAGCCCCAGCATTTT
cdr3_aa: CASSYQGAGNQPQHF
clone_size: .
j_call: TRBJ1-5
v_call: TRBV19
d_call: TRBD1

cdr3_nt: TGTGCCAGCAACCCCACCGGGTTCACAGATACGCAGTATTTT
cdr3_aa: CASNPTGFTDTQYF
clone_size: once
j_call: TRBJ2-3
v_call: TRBV7-3
d_call: .

cdr3_nt: TGTGCCAGTAGACGGGACATAGGGGACGCTTTCTTT
cdr3_aa: CASRRDIGDAFF
clone_size: .
j_call: TRBJ1-1
v_call: TRBV19
d_call: .

cdr3_nt: TGTGCCAGCAGCTTACAGGAGCGGGGGGCAGCAAACACCGGGGAGCTGTTTTTT
cdr3_aa: CASSLQERGAANTGELFF
clone_size: .
j_call: TRBJ2-2
v_call: TRBV7-8
d_call: TRBD2

cdr3_nt: TGTGCCATCAGTGGCTCGGGTTATCAGCCCCAGCATTTT
cdr3_aa: CAISGSGYQPQHF
clone_size: .
j_call: TRBJ1-5
v_call: TRBV10-3
d_call: .

cdr3_nt: TGTGCCAGCAGCGGACAGGGAAGCTCCTATAATTCACCCCTCCACTTT
cdr3_aa: CASSGQGSSYNSPLHF
clone_size: once
j_call: TRBJ1-6
v_call: TRBV9
d_call: TRBD1

cdr3_nt: TGTGCCAGCAGCTTGAAGGGGTCTCAGGGTAGCAATCAGCCCCAGCATTTT
cdr3_aa: CASSLKGSQGSNQPQHF
clone_size: few
j_call: TRBJ1-5
v_call: TRBV5-6
d_call: .

cdr3_nt: TGTGCCAGCAGCTTGGTGGGACAGGGGCCCCCCGCCTACAATGAGCAGTTCTTC
cdr3_aa: CASSLVGQGPPAYNEQFF
clone_size: .
j_call: TRBJ2-1
v_call: TRBV5-4
d_call: TRBD1

cdr3_nt: TGTGCCAGCAGCTTGATGCGGGAGGAGACCCAGTACTTC
cdr3_aa: CASSLMREETQYF
clone_size: .
j_call: TRBJ2-5
v_call: TRBV5-6
d_call: TRBD2

cdr3_nt: TGTGCCACCAGCACCTATACAGGGACCGGGGGGGACTATGGCTACACCTTC
cdr3_aa: CATSTYTGTGGDYGYTF
clone_size: .
j_call: TRBJ1-2
v_call: TRBV15
d_call: .

cdr3_nt: TGTGCCAGCAGTGAAAGTCGGGACACTACCTACGAGCAGTACTTC
cdr3_aa: CASSESRDTTYEQYF
clone_size: few
j_call: TRBJ2-7
v_call: TRBV2
d_call: .

cdr3_nt: TGTGCCAGCAGTCATGACAGGGATGGTGAAGCTTTCTTT
cdr3_aa: CASSHDRDGEAFF
clone_size: once
j_call: TRBJ1-1
v_call: TRBV11-1
d_call: TRBD1

cdr3_nt: TGTGCCAGCAGCCTATCAGGGAAGGGAAACACCATATATTTT
cdr3_aa: CASSLSGKGNTIYF
clone_size: once
j_call: TRBJ1-3
v_call: TRBV9
d_call: .

cdr3_nt: TGTGCCAGCAGCGTGGGACAGGGTGGCACTGAAGCTTTCTTT
cdr3_aa: CASSVGQGGTEAFF
clone_size: .
j_call: TRBJ1-1
v_call: TRBV9
d_call: TRBD1

cdr3_nt: TGTGCCAGTACCGGACAGGGAAACACCCTCCACTTT
cdr3_aa: CASTGQGNTLHF
clone_size: .
j_call: TRBJ1-6
v_call: TRBV19
d_call: TRBD1

cdr3_nt: TGTGCCAGCAGCCACGGGAGTGAAGCTTTCTTT
cdr3_aa: CASSHGSEAFF
clone_size: .
j_call: TRBJ1-1
v_call: TRBV16
d_call: .

cdr3_nt: TGCGCCAGCAGCCAGGGCACAGGCTGGGGCTACGAGCAGTACTTC
cdr3_aa: CASSQGTGWGYEQYF
clone_size: .
j_call: TRBJ2-7
v_call: TRBV4-1
d_call: .

cdr3_nt: TGTGCCAGCCGCCTATCTGAATCCAACTATGGCTACACCTTC
cdr3_aa: CASRLSESNYGYTF
clone_size: .
j_call: TRBJ1-2
v_call: TRBV27
d_call: .

cdr3_nt: TGTGCCAGCGGTTCCAATAACTATGGCTACACCTTC
cdr3_aa: CASGSNNYGYTF
clone_size: .
j_call: TRBJ1-2
v_call: TRBV28
d_call: .

cdr3_nt: TGCAGCGTTGAAGGACAGGGGAGGAGCTCCTACGAGCAGTACTTC
cdr3_aa: CSVEGQGRSSYEQYF
clone_size: .
j_call: TRBJ2-7
v_call: TRBV29-1
d_call: TRBD1

cdr3_nt: TGTGCCAGCAGCGGGCTGACGGGACAGGGTCCCGACACCGGGGAGCTGTTTTTT
cdr3_aa: CASSGLTGQGPDTGELFF
clone_size: few
j_call: TRBJ2-2
v_call: TRBV5-4
d_call: TRBD1

cdr3_nt: TGTGCCACCAGCAAACAGGGTAGCCAGCCCCAGCATTTT
cdr3_aa: CATSKQGSQPQHF
clone_size: .
j_call: TRBJ1-5
v_call: TRBV15
d_call: .

cdr3_nt: TGTGCCAGCAGTGACGGGGGGGACACCGGGGAGCTGTTTTTT
cdr3_aa: CASSDGGDTGELFF
clone_size: few
j_call: TRBJ2-2
v_call: TRBV6-1
d_call: TRBD2

cdr3_nt: TGCGCCAGCAGCCAAGTTTTAGCGTTGGACGGTAATTCACCCCTCCACTTT
cdr3_aa: CASSQVLALDGNSPLHF
clone_size: .
j_call: TRBJ1-6
v_call: TRBV4-1
d_call: .

cdr3_nt: TGTGCCAGTAGTGAGGTGTTCACAGATACGCAGTATTTT
cdr3_aa: CASSEVFTDTQYF
clone_size: .
j_call: TRBJ2-3
v_call: TRBV19
d_call: .

cdr3_nt: TGTGCCAGCAGTTTGCAGGTAGCTAACTATGGCTACACCTTC
cdr3_aa: CASSLQVANYGYTF
clone_size: once
j_call: TRBJ1-2
v_call: TRBV28
d_call: .

cdr3_nt: TGTGCCAGTAGTATACAGGGCAGGGAGACCCAGTACTTC
cdr3_aa: CASSIQGRETQYF
clone_size: few
j_call: TRBJ2-5
v_call: TRBV19
d_call: .

cdr3_nt: TGTGCCAGCAGCGGGGCCCGGAGTGAAAAACTGTTTTTT
cdr3_aa: CASSGARSEKLFF
clone_size: .
j_call: TRBJ1-4
v_call: TRBV7-3
d_call: .

cdr3_nt: TGTGCCAGTAGACCCCGCCGGACAGGGGGAAGTTGGCAGGAGACCCAGTACTTC
cdr3_aa: CASRPRRTGGSWQETQYF
clone_size: few
j_call: TRBJ2-5
v_call: TRBV19
d_call: TRBD1

cdr3_nt: TGCGCCAGCAGCGGGGTGGGACAGGGGTACACTGAAGCTTTCTTT
cdr3_aa: CASSGVGQGYTEAFF
clone_size: .
j_call: TRBJ1-1
v_call: TRBV4-3
d_call: TRBD1

cdr3_nt: TGCGCCAGCAGCTGGACAGGGGAGACTGAAGCTTTCTTT
cdr3_aa: CASSWTGETEAFF
clone_size: .
j_call: TRBJ1-1
v_call: TRBV5-1
d_call: TRBD1

cdr3_nt: TGTGCCAGCAGTCCCGGGTCGGCGAATGAGCAGTTCTTC
cdr3_aa: CASSPGSANEQFF
clone_size: .
j_call: TRBJ2-1
v_call: TRBV6-5
d_call: .

cdr3_nt: TGCAGCGTTGTGGGCGTTTCCGCCGGGGAGCTGTTTTTT
cdr3_aa: CSVVGVSAGELFF
clone_size: .
j_call: TRBJ2-2
v_call: TRBV29-1
d_call: .

cdr3_nt: TGTGCCAGCAGTTTCGACAGGGAGTATGGCTACACCTTC
cdr3_aa: CASSFDREYGYTF
clone_size: .
j_call: TRBJ1-2
v_call: TRBV6-6
d_call: TRBD1

cdr3_nt: TGTGCCAGCAGTTTGTCCCGGACAGGGTATGATGACGAGCAGTACTTC
cdr3_aa: CASSLSRTGYDDEQYF
clone_size: .
j_call: TRBJ2-7
v_call: TRBV27
d_call: TRBD1

cdr3_nt: TGCGCCAGCAGTCAACGGCCCCGAGGTAATGAGCAGTTCTTC
cdr3_aa: CASSQRPRGNEQFF
clone_size: .
j_call: TRBJ2-1
v_call: TRBV23-1
d_call: .

cdr3_nt: TGTGCCAGCAGCCTCGCAGGGACTAGCGGGAGAAATGAGCAGTTCTTC
cdr3_aa: CASSLAGTSGRNEQFF
clone_size: .
j_call: TRBJ2-1
v_call: TRBV7-6
d_call: TRBD2

cdr3_nt: TGTGCCAGCAGCGTAGACCTACAAGAGACCCAGTACTTC
cdr3_aa: CASSVDLQETQYF
clone_size: .
j_call: TRBJ2-5
v_call: TRBV9
d_call: .

cdr3_nt: TGTGCCAGCAGTGAAGGCGACGACAGGGGGCGAAAAGCTTTCTTT
cdr3_aa: CASSEGDDRGRKAFF
clone_size: .
j_call: TRBJ1-1
v_call: TRBV6-1
d_call: TRBD1

cdr3_nt: TGTGCCAGCAGCTTCACACAAGATACGCAGTATTTT
cdr3_aa: CASSFTQDTQYF
clone_size: .
j_call: TRBJ2-3
v_call: TRBV9
d_call: .

cdr3_nt: TGTGCCAGCCGAGGGACAGGGGCGAAGGCTGAAGCTTTCTTT
cdr3_aa: CASRGTGAKAEAFF
clone_size: .
j_call: TRBJ1-1
v_call: TRBV6-5
d_call: TRBD1

cdr3_nt: TGTGCCACCAGCAGAGATTATGTCGGGGAGCTGTTTTTT
cdr3_aa: CATSRDYVGELFF
clone_size: .
j_call: TRBJ2-2
v_call: TRBV15
d_call: .

cdr3_nt: TGTGCCAGCAGCCTCTCCCGGGAGTCACCCCCTTACGAGCAGTACTTC
cdr3_aa: CASSLSRESPPYEQYF
clone_size: .
j_call: TRBJ2-7
v_call: TRBV7-3
d_call: .

cdr3_nt: TGCAGCGTTGCCCCAGAGGAATACGAGCAGTACTTC
cdr3_aa: CSVAPEEYEQYF
clone_size: .
j_call: TRBJ2-7
v_call: TRBV29-1
d_call: .

cdr3_nt: TGCGCCAGCCGAGGGCCGGGGGGAAATGAGCAGTTCTTC
cdr3_aa: CASRGPGGNEQFF
clone_size: few
j_call: TRBJ2-1
v_call: TRBV5-1
d_call: TRBD2

cdr3_nt: TGTGCCAGCAGTGAAGGGCAGGGGTACTCTGGAAACACCATATATTTT
cdr3_aa: CASSEGQGYSGNTIYF
clone_size: .
j_call: TRBJ1-3
v_call: TRBV2
d_call: .

cdr3_nt: TGTGCCAGCAGCTTAGAGGGTTCCGGGGGAGCCGACAATGAGCAGTTCTTC
cdr3_aa: CASSLEGSGGADNEQFF
clone_size: .
j_call: TRBJ2-1
v_call: TRBV11-2
d_call: .

cdr3_nt: TGCACCAGCAGCCTCAAAAGGGGCCGTCGGGTGCGGTGGACAAGCTCCTACGAGCAGTACTTC
cdr3_aa: CTSSLKRGRRVRWTSSYEQYF
clone_size: few
j_call: TRBJ2-7
v_call: TRBV1
d_call: .

cdr3_nt: TGTGCCAGCAGCTTAGTAGCGGGAGCATCCGGTGAGCAGTTCTTC
cdr3_aa: CASSLVAGASGEQFF
clone_size: few
j_call: TRBJ2-1
v_call: TRBV7-9
d_call: TRBD2

cdr3_nt: TGTGCCAGCAAACTGGGACAGAACTACGAGCAGTACTTC
cdr3_aa: CASKLGQNYEQYF
clone_size: few
j_call: TRBJ2-7
v_call: TRBV6-6
d_call: TRBD1

cdr3_nt: TGTGCCAGCAGCTCACTACTTGGGACAGGGGATCAAGAGACCCAGTACTTC
cdr3_aa: CASSSLLGTGDQETQYF
clone_size: .
j_call: TRBJ2-5
v_call: TRBV7-9
d_call: TRBD1

cdr3_nt: TGTGCCAGCAGCCAAGACGCAGCGGGGGTCACAGATACGCAGTATTTT
cdr3_aa: CASSQDAAGVTDTQYF
clone_size: .
j_call: TRBJ2-3
v_call: TRBV4-2
d_call: TRBD2

cdr3_nt: TGTGCCAGCAGCGAGCGGGGACCCAAAAACATTCAGTACTTC
cdr3_aa: CASSERGPKNIQYF
clone_size: few
j_call: TRBJ2-4
v_call: TRBV2
d_call: TRBD2

cdr3_nt: TGCAGTGCCACAGAAACCTATGGCTACACCTTC
cdr3_aa: CSATETYGYTF
clone_size: .
j_call: TRBJ1-2
v_call: TRBV20-1
d_call: .

cdr3_nt: TGTGCCACCAGCATACGACAGGGGGGTAGCAATCAGCCCCAGCATTTT
cdr3_aa: CATSIRQGGSNQPQHF
clone_size: .
j_call: TRBJ1-5
v_call: TRBV15
d_call: TRBD1

cdr3_nt: TGTGCCTGGAGCGGACCAGGGGGCTTAAAGGATCAGCCCCAGCATTTT
cdr3_aa: CAWSGPGGLKDQPQHF
clone_size: few
j_call: TRBJ1-5
v_call: TRBV30
d_call: TRBD1

cdr3_nt: TGTGCCACCTCTACTAGCACGCGCGAGCAGTACTTC
cdr3_aa: CATSTSTREQYF
clone_size: .
j_call: TRBJ2-7
v_call: TRBV19
d_call: .

cdr3_nt: TGTGCCAGCAGTTTGTCGGGGGGTAGAAACATCGGGGAGCTGTTTTTT
cdr3_aa: CASSLSGGRNIGELFF
clone_size: few
j_call: TRBJ2-2
v_call: TRBV27
d_call: TRBD2

cdr3_nt: TGTGCCAGCAGCCAAGAGTCGGGAGGGAGCTCCTACGAGCAGTACTTC
cdr3_aa: CASSQESGGSSYEQYF
clone_size: few
j_call: TRBJ2-7
v_call: TRBV4-2
d_call: TRBD2